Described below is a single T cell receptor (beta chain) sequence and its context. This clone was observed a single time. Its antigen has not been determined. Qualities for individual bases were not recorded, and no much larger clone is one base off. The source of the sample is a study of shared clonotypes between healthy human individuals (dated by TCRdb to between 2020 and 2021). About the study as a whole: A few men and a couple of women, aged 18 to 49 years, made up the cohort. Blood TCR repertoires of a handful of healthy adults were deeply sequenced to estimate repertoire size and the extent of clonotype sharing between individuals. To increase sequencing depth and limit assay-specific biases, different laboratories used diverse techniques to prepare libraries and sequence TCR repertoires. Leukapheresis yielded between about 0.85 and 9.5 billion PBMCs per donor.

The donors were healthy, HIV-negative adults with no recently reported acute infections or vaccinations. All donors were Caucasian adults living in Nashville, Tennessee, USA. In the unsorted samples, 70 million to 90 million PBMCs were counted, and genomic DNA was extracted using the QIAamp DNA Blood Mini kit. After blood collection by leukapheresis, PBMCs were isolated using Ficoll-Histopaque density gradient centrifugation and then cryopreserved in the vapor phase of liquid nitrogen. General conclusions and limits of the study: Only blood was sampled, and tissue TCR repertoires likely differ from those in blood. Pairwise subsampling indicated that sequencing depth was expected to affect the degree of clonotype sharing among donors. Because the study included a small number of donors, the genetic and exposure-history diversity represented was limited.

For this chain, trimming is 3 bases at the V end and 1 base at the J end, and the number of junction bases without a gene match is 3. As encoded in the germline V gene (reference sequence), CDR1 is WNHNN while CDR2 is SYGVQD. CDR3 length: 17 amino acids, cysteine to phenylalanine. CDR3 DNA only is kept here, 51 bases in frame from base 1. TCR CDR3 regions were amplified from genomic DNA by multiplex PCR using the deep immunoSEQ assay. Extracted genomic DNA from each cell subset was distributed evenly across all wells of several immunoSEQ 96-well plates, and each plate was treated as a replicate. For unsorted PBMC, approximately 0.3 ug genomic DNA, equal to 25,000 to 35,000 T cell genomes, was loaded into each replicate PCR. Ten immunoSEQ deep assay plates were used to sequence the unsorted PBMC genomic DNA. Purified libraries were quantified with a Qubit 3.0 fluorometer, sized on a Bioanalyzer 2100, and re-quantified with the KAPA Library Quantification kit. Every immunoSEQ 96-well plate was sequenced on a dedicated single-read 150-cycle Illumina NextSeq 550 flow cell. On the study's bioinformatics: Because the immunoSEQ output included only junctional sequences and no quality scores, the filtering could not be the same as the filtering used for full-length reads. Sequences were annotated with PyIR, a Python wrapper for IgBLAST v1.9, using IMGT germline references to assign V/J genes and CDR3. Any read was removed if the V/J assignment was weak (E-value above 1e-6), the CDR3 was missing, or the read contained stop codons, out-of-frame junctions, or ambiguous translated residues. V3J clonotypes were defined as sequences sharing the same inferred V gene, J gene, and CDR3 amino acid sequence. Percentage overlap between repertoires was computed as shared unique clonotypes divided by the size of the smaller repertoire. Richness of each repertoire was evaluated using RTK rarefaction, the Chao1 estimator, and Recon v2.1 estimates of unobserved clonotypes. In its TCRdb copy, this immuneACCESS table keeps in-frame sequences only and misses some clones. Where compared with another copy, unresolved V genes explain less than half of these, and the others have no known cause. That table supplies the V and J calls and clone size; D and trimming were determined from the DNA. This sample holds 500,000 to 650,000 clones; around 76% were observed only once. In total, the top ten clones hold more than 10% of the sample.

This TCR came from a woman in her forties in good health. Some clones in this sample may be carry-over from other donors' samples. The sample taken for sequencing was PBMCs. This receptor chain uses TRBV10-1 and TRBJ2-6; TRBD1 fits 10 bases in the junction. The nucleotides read TGCGCCAGCAGTGAAGGGACAGGGGAATCTGGGGCCAACGTCCTGACTTTC. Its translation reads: CASSEGTGESGANVLTF.